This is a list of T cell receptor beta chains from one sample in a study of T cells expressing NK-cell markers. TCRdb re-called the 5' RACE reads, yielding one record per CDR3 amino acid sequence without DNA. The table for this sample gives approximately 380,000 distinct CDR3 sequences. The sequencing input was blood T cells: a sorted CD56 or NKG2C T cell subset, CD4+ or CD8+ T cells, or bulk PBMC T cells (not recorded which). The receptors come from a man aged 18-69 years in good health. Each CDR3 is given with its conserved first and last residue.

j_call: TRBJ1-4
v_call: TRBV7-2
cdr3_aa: CASSLPWTSNEKLFF

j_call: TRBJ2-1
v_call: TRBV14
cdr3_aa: CASSPSLGHNEQFF

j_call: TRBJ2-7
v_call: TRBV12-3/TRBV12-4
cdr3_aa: CASRRTGEASYEQYF

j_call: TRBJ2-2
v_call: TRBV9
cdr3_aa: CASSPLDHTGELFF

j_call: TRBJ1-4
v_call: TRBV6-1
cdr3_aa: CASIITQTPTNEKLFF

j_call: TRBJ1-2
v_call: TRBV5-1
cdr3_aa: CASSLVTGGYGYTF

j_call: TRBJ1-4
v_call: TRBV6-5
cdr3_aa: CASSSGGPSNEKLFF

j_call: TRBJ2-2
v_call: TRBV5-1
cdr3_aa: CASSLALSWPGELFF

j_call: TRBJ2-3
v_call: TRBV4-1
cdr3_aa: CASSQTLAGPTDTQYF

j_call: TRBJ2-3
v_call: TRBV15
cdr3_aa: CATSRARMLELTDTQYF

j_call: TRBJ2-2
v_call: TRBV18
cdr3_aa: CASSPLRARTGELFF

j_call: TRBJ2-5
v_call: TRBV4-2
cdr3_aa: CASSETSGGAGETQYF

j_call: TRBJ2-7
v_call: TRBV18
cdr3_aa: CASSELTGNEQYF

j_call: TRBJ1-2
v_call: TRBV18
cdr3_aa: CASSPNGQDNPYGYTF

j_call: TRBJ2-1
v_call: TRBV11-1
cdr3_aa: CASSSITGTGGSGYNEQFF

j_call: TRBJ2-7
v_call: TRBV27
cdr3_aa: CASSLSPKAMQYF

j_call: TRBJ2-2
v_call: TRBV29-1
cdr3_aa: CSVGAGGHTGELFF

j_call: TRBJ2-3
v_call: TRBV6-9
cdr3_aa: CASSYQRGVSDTQYF

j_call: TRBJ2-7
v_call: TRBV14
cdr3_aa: CASSQDRDRARYEQYF

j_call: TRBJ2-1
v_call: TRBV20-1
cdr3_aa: CSAFAVPTPSNEQFF

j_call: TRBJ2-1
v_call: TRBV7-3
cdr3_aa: CASSLQRTGSEQFF

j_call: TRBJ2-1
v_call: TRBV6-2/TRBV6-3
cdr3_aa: CASRRTGPVLNEQFF

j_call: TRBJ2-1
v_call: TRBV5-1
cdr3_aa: CASSWGTSGAYNEQFF